This TCR beta chain came from a study of shared clonotypes between healthy human individuals. Study observations and caveats: What limited the represented genetic and exposure-history diversity was the small number of donors.

The germline V gene encodes CDR1 SGHAT and CDR2 FQNNGV. The CDR3 sequence is 16 residues long. The V gene end was trimmed by 3 bases and the J gene end by 10 bases; junction bases not matched to a gene: 13. As concerns this clone: The antigen is undetermined.

The repertoire was sequenced with immunoSEQ multiplex PCR; TCRdb's copy has only in-frame clones and lacks some. The sample holds approximately 100,000 clones, less than 80% seen once. The clonotype was recovered from a woman in her twenties or thirties in good health. The rearrangement links TRBV11-2 to TRBJ2-1; 9 bases match TRBD1. The specimen sequenced was memory CD8+ T cells sorted from blood. The subset here: CD45RO+ cells pooled with CCR7-negative TemRA cells. The CDR3 is CASSFDSGTGSSEQFF. The CDR3 nucleotides are TGTGCCAGCAGCTTCGACTCCGGGACAGGGAGCTCAGAGCAGTTCTTC.